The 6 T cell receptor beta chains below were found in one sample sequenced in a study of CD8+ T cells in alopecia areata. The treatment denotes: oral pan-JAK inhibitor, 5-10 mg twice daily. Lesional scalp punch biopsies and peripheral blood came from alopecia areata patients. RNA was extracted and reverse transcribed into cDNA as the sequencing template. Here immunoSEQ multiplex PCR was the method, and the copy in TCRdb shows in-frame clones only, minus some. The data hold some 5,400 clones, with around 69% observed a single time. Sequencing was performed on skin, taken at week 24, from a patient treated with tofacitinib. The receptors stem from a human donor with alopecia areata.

The CDR3 nucleotides read TGCAGCGGGTTGAGTCCCCAAGCGGGGGGGGCCCGCACAGATACGCAGTATTTT. Translation gives CSGLSPQAGGARTDTQYF. V and J are TRBV29-1 and TRBJ2-3; the match to TRBD2 covers 10 bases. V shed 7 bases and J 1 base; nucleotides not matched to a gene: 17. CDR3 length: 18 amino acids. Germline CDR1 and CDR2: SQVTM and ANQGSEA.

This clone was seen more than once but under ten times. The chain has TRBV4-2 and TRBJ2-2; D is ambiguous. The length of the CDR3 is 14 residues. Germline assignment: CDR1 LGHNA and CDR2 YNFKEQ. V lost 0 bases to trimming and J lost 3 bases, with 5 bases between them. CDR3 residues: CASSQEMDTGELFF. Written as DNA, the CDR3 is TGTGCCAGCAGCCAAGAAATGGACACCGGGGAGCTGTTTTTT.

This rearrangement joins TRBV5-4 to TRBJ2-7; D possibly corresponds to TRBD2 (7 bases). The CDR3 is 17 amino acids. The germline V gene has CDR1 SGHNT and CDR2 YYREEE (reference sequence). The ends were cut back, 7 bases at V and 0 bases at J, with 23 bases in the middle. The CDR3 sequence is CASSSEGDYYSSYEQYF. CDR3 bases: TGTGCCAGCTCGTCGGAGGGGGACTACTATAGCTCCTACGAGCAGTACTTC.

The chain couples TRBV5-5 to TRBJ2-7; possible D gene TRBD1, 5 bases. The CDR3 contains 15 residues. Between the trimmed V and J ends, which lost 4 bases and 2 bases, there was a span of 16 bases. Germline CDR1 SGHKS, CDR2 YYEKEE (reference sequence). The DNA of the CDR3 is TGTGCCAGCAGCGCAAATCAGGGAAGCCCCTACGAGCAGTACTTC. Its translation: CASSANQGSPYEQYF. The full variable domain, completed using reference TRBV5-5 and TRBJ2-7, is DAGVTQSPTHLIKTRGQQVTLRCSPISGHKSVSWYQQVLGQGPQFIFQYYEKEERGRGNFPDRFSARQFPNYSSELNVNALLLGDSALYLCASSANQGSPYEQYFGPGTRLTVT.

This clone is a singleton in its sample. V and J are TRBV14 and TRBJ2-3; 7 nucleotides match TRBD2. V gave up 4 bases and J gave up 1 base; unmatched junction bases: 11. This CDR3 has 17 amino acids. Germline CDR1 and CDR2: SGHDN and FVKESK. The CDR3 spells CASSLRASRGGTDTQYF. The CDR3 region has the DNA TGTGCCAGCAGCCTCCGAGCCTCTCGGGGGGGCACAGATACGCAGTATTTT.

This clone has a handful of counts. The DNA for the CDR3 is TGTGCCTGGAGTGGGGGGGGGATGGAAGAGACCCAGTACTTC. Encoded protein: CAWSGGGMEETQYF. The chain is built from TRBV30 and TRBJ2-5; 7 bases fit TRBD2. Germline V gene sequence: CDR1 GTSNPN, CDR2 SVGIG (reference sequence). This CDR3 has 14 amino acids. Unmatched junction bases numbered 5, after V lost 1 base and J lost 3 bases. Full variable domain (outside the CDR3, taken from reference TRBV30 and TRBJ2-5): SQTIHQWPATLVQPVGSPLSLECTVEGTSNPNLYWYRQAAGRGLQLLFYSVGIGQISSEVPQNLSASRPQDRQFILSSKKLLLSDSGFYLCAWSGGGMEETQYFGPGTRLLVL.